This T cell receptor beta chain was recorded in a study of molecular identifiers for immune sequencing clone quantification (dated 2018 in TCRdb). Regarding the research as a whole: For a replicate experiment, RNA from around 20,000 or 99,000 naive CD8 T cells was divided into five aliquots, and four of the five aliquots were sequenced. CD8 T cells were used in a methods study to benchmark molecular-identifier clustering-based TCR repertoire sequencing (MIDCIRS) and TCR RNA copy counting. General conclusions and limits of the study: About three recovered TCR RNA copies per cell were obtained by modeling, versus around 9.8 by digital PCR, implying a capture efficiency of around 28%. A single cell's worth of spiked-in Jurkat TCR RNA was reported detectable even among under 1.3 million naive CD8 T cells. The naive libraries included spiked-in Jurkat TCR RNA (roughly nine copies' worth), and this Jurkat TCR RNA is not part of the donor repertoire. When barcode sub-clustering was omitted, TCR diversity was inflated by chimeric consensus sequences, with chimeras reaching as high as 47%. Identical TCR molecules sharing a barcode could cause highly expanded clone sizes to be underestimated. Clones above 20 RNA copies held over 97% of molecules in CMV-specific effector cells but under 1% in naive cells.

As to this clonotype: It lacks a known antigen. One base away there is no much larger clone; base qualities are not given.

Libraries of naive CD8 T cells were built from anywhere between roughly 17,000 and 1,000,000 sorted cells, with 10%, 30% or 50% of the purified RNA used. Naive CD8 T cells, defined as CD8+CD4-CCR7+CD45RA+, were FACS-sorted into RLT Plus buffer on a BD FACSAria II. To test detection sensitivity, Jurkat RNA equivalent to over 8 TCR copies was spiked into samples of about 19,000-1,000,000 naive CD8 T cells. Enrichment of CD8 T cells was done with RosetteSep CD8+ T Cell Enrichment Cocktail plus Ficoll-Paque, and ACK red cell lysis came afterward. Cut back by 2 bases and 9 bases, the V and J ends lie 14 bases apart. CDR1 is given as DFQATT and CDR2 as SNEGSKA, both from the germline V gene (reference sequence). The CDR3, from cysteine to phenylalanine, totals 13 residues. Only the CDR3 DNA is retained, 39 bases long and in frame from the first base. Library preparation employed PCR. The sequencer listed for this sample is NextSeq 500. Bulk TCR libraries were made following a previously described method, with the TCR primers given in Table S5. Purification of total RNA was performed with the Qiagen AllPrep DNA/RNA kit. Before any analysis, reads coming from multiple sequencing runs of the same library were combined into one pool. Turning to the authors' computational methods: Reads were retained only if the reads had an exact TCR constant sequence, and the retained reads were trimmed to 150 nt and grouped according to their 12-nt molecular barcodes. Reads within each barcode group were sub-clustered using a 15% Levenshtein threshold, and quality-weighted consensus sequences were constructed for each RNA molecule. Non-functional sequences were removed, as were lower-count sequences one edit away from another. Barcode sub-clusters with fewer than 20% of the maximum read count were removed, based on fitting two negative binomial distributions. Starting from the raw public reads, TCRdb applied fastp trimming at Q25, assembled clones with MiXCR and retained in-frame beta chains. For every CDR3 protein sequence, its rows merge into one entry that carries the most common genes and DNA. What appears here as the V and J calls and clone size reflects TCRdb's work, not the paper's. A total of under 350,000 distinct CDR3 sequences appear in this sample, 24% of them only once. The ten top clones hold roughly 0.7% of the sample.

The sequence joins TRBV20-1 to TRBJ2-1; the D gene is possibly TRBD2, with 6 bases matching. This TCR came from a human donor in good health. Some libraries in this study had Jurkat cell RNA spiked in. The sequencing input was naive CD8+ T cells from blood, with Jurkat cell RNA spiked in. In light of the paper, this sample's cell subset or site label describes: FACS-sorted CD8+CD4-CCR7+CD45RA+ naive T cells. For the CDR3, the sequence is CSARTPSASEQFF. The DNA is TGCAGTGCTAGAACACCTAGCGCCAGTGAGCAGTTCTTC.